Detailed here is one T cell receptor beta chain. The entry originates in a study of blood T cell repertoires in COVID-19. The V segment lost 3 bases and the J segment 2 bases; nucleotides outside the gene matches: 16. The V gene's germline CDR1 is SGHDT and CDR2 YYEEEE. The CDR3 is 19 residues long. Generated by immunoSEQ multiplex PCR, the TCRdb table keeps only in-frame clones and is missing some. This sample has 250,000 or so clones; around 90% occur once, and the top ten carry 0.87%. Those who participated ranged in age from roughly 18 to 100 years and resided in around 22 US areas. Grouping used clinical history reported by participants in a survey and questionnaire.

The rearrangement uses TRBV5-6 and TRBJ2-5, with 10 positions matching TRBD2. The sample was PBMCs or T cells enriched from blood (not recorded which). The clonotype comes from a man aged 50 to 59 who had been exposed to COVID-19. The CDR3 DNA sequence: TGTGCCAGCAGCTCCGCCCTCGCGTCAGCGGGGGGGCAGCAAGAGACCCAGTACTTC. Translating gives CASSSALASAGGQQETQYF.